Described below is a single TCR beta chain sequence and its context. Antigen specificity is unknown. This record comes from a study of human T cells and chemical hapten exposure. Overall study: Slight volume differences across pooled libraries mainly accounted for varying per-sample TCR yields.

Germline lookup yields CDR1 SGHRS and CDR2 YFSETQ. CDR3 length: 15 residues. The V gene end was trimmed by 5 bases and the J gene end by 5 bases; junction bases not matched to a gene: 7. MiXCR, applied by TCRdb to the RACE reads, yields one record per CDR3 protein. The sample consists of around 300,000 distinct CDR3 sequences, 7.5% to 9% of them appearing once. Study results and limitations: Counts of expanded TCRs at PT1 were positively correlated with patch test score. Among expanded TCRs, significantly more large CDR3 similarity clusters formed than among controls.

Indicated time point: pre-sensitization, week 0. Treatment here: therapeutic diphenylcyclopropenone sensitization with weekly scalp DPC. The sequence came from a man aged 18 to 29 with alopecia areata. Some clones in this sample may be carry-over from other donors' samples. The chain carries TRBV5-1 and TRBJ1-6; 7 bases are shared with TRBD1. The source material was whole blood, sampled in connection with sensitization to the hapten diphenylcyclopropenone (DPC). CDR3 amino acids: CASRRWDRDNSPLHF. In DNA form, the CDR3 reads TGCGCCAGCAGAAGATGGGACAGAGATAATTCACCCCTCCACTTT.